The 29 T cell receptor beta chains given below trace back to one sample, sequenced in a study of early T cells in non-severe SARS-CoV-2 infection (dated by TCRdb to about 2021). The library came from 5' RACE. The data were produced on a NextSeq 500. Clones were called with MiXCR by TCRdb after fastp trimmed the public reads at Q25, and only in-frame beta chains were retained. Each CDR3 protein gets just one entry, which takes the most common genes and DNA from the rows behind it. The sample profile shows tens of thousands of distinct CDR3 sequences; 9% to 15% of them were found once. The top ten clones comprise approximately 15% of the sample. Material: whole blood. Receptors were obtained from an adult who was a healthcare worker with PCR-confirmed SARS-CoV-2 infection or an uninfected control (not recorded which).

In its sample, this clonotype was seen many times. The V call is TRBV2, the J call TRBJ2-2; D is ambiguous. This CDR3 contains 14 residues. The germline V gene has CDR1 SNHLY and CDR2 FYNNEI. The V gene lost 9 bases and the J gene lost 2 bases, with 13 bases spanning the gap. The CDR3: CASKQLINTGELFF. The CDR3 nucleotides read TGTGCCAGTAAACAACTGATAAACACCGGGGAGCTGTTTTTT.

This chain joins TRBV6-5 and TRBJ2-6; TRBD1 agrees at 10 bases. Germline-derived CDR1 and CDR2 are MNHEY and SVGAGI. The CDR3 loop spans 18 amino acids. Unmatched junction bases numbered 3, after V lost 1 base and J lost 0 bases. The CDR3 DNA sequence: TGTGCCAGCAGTTACTTGTGGACAGGGGGCTCTGGGGCCAACGTCCTGACTTTC. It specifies CASSYLWTGGSGANVLTF.

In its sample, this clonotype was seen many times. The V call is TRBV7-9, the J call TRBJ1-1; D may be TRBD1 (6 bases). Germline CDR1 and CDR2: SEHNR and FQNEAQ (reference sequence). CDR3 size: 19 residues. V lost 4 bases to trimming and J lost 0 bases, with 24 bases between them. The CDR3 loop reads CASSSPRRGAAPLNTEAFF. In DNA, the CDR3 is TGTGCCAGCAGCTCTCCCCGACGGGGGGCCGCTCCGCTGAACACTGAAGCTTTCTTT. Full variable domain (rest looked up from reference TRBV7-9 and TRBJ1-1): DTGVSQNPRHKITKRGQNVTFRCDPISEHNRLYWYRQTLGQGPEFLTYFQNEAQLEKSRLLSDRFSAERPKGSFSTLEIQRTEQGDSAMYLCASSSPRRGAAPLNTEAFFGQGTRLTVV.

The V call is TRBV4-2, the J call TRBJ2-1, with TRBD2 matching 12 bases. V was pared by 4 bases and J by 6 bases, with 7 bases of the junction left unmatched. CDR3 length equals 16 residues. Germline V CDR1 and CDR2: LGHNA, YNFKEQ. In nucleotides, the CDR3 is TGTGCCAGCAGCCCTCGCGGACTAGCGGGGTTCAATGAGCAGTTCTTC. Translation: CASSPRGLAGFNEQFF.

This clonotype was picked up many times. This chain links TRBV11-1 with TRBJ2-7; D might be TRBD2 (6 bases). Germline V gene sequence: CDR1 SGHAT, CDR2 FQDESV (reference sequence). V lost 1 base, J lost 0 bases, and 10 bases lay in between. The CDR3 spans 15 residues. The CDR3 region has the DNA TGTGCCAGCAGCTTAGGCGGAGGGAGCTCCTACGAGCAGTACTTC. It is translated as CASSLGGGSSYEQYF. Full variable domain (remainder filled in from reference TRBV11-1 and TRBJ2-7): EAEVAQSPRYKITEKSQAVAFWCDPISGHATLYWYRQILGQGPELLVQFQDESVVDDSQLPKDRFSAERLKGVDSTLKIQPAELGDSAMYLCASSLGGGSSYEQYFGPGTRLTVT.

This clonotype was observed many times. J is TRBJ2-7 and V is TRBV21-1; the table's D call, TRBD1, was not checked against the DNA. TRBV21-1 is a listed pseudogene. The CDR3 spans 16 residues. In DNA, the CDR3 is TGTGCCAGCAGCAAAGACGGGGCGGAGGTAACCTACGAGCAGTACTTC. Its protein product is CASSKDGAEVTYEQYF.

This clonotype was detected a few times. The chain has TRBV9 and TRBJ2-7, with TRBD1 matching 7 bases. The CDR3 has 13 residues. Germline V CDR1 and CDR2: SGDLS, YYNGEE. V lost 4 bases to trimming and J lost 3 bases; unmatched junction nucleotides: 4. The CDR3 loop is CASSRGQIYEQYF. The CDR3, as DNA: TGTGCCAGCAGCCGGGGACAGATCTACGAGCAGTACTTC.

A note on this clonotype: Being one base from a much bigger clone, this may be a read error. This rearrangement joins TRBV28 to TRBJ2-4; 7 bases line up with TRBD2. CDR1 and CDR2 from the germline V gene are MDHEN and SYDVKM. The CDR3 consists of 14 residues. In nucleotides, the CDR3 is TGTGCCAGCAGTTCCGCGGGAGTAAGGAACATTCTGTACTTC. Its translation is CASSSAGVRNILYF.

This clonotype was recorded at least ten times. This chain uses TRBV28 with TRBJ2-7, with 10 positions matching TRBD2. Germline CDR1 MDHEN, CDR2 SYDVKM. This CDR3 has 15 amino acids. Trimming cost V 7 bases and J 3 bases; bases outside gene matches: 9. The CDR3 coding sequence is TGTGCCAGCATTCGGGGGCTAGCGGGGGACTACGAGCAGTACTTC. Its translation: CASIRGLAGDYEQYF.

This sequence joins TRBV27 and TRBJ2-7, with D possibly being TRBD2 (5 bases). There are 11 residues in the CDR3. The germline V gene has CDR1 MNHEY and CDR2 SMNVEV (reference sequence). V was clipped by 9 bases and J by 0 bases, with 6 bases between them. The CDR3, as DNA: TGTGCCAGTCGGGACTCCTACGAGCAGTACTTC. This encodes CASRDSYEQYF.

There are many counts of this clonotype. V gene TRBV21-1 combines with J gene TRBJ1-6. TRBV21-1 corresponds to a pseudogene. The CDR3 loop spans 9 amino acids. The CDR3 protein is CASTRALHF. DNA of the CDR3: TGTGCCAGCACTAGGGCCCTCCACTTT.

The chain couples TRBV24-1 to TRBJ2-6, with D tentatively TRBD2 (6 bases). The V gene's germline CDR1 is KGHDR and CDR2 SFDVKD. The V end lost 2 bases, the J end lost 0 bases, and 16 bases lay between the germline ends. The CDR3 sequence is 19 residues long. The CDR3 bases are TGTGCCACCAGTGATTCGACCCAGGAGGGGAGCTCTGGGGCCAACGTCCTGACTTTC. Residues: CATSDSTQEGSSGANVLTF.

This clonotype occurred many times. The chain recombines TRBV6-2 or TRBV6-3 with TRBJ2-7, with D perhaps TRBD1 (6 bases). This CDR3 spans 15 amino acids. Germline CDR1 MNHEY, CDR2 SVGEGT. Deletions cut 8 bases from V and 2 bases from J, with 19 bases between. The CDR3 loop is CASLRSGTQTYEQYF. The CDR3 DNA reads TGTGCCAGCCTTAGATCCGGGACACAGACCTACGAGCAGTACTTC.

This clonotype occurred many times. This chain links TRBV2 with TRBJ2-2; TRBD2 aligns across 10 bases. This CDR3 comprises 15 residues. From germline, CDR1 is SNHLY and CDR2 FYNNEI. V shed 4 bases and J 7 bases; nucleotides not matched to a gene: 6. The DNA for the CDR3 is TGTGCCAGCAGTGGGGATAGCGGGAGGAGCGGGGAGCTGTTTTTT. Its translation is CASSGDSGRSGELFF.

CDR3 coding DNA: TGTGCCAGCAGCTTAGCGTCCTATGGCTACACCTTC. It is translated as CASSLASYGYTF. The chain joins TRBV7-2 to TRBJ1-2; the D is unclear. Germline V gives CDR1 SGHTA, CDR2 FQGNSA. This CDR3 region has 12 residues. Trimming pared 0 bases from V and 4 bases from J, leaving 3 bases between.

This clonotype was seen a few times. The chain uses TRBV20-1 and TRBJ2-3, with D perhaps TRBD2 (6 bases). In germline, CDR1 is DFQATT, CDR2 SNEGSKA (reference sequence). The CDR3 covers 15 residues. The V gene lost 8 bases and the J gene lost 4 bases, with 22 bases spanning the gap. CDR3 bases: TGCAGTCCCGCCAAGGGAGGTAGCAGAGCAGATACGCAGTATTTT. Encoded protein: CSPAKGGSRADTQYF.

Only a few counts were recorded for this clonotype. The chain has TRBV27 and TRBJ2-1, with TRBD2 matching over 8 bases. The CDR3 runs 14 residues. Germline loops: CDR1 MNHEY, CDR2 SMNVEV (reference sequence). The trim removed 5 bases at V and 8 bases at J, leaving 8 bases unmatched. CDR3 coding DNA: TGTGCCAGCAGTCCCCGGGATAGCGGGGATGAGCAGTTCTTC. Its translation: CASSPRDSGDEQFF.

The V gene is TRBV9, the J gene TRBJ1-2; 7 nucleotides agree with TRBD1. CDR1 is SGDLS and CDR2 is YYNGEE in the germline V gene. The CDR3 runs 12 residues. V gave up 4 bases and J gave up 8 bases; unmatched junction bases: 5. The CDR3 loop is CASSSGGHGYTF. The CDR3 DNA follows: TGTGCCAGCAGCTCAGGGGGGCACGGCTACACCTTC.

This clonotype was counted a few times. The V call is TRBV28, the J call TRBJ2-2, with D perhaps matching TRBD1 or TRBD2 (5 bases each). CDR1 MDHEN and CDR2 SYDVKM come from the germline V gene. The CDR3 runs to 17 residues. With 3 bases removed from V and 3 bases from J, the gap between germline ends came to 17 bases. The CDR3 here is CASSFRVGTLDTGELFF. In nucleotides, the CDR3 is TGTGCCAGCAGTTTCCGGGTAGGGACGTTGGACACCGGGGAGCTGTTTTTT.

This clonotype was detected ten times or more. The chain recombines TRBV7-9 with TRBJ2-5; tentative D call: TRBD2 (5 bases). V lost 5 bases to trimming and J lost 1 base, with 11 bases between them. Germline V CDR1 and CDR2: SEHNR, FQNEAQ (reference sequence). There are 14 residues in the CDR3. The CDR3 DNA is TGTGCCAGCAGCGATGTGGCGGGCCAAGAGACCCAGTACTTC. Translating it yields CASSDVAGQETQYF.

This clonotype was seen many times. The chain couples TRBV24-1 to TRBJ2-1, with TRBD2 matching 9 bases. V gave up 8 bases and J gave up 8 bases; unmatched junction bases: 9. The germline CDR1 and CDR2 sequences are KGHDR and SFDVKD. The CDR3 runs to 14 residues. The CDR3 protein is CATTSGRSYDEQFF. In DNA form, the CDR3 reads TGTGCCACCACCAGCGGGAGGTCATATGATGAGCAGTTCTTC.

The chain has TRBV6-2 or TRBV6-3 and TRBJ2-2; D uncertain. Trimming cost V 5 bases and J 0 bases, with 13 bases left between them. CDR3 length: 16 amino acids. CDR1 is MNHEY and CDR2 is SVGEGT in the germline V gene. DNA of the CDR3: TGTGCCAGCAGTCCTTACCCCGCTTCGAACACCGGGGAGCTGTTTTTT. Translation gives CASSPYPASNTGELFF.

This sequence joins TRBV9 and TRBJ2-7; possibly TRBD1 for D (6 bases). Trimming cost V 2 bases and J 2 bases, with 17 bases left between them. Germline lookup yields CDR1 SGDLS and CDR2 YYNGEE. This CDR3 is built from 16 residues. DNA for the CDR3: TGTGCCAGCAGCGTTGCCTTGGGGGCTTCTACCTACGAGCAGTACTTC. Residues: CASSVALGASTYEQYF.

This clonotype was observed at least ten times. The CDR3 here is CASSPKAGIWDEQYF. CDR3 DNA: TGTGCCAGCAGCCCCAAGGCGGGTATCTGGGACGAGCAGTACTTC. This chain uses TRBV9 with TRBJ2-7; TRBD2 is a possible D gene (5 bases). The CDR3 length is 15 residues. Looked up from germline, CDR1 is SGDLS and CDR2 is YYNGEE. V was cut by 4 bases and J by 5 bases, with 19 bases left in between.

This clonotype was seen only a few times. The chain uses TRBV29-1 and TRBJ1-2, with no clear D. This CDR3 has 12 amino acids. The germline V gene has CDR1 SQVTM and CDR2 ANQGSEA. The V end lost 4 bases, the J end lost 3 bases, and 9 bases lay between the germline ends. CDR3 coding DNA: TGCAGCGTTGTAGGTCCCTACTATGGCTACACCTTC. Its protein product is CSVVGPYYGYTF. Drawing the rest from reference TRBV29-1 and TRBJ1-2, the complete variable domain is SAVISQKPSRDICQRGTSLTIQCQVDSQVTMMFWYRQQPGQSLTLIATANQGSEATYESGFVIDKFPISRPNLTFSTLTVSNMSPEDSSIYLCSVVGPYYGYTFGSGTRLTVV.

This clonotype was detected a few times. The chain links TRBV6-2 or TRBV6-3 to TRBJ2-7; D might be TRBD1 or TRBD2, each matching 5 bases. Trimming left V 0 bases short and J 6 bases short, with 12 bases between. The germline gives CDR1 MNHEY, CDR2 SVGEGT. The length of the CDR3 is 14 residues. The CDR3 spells CASSYSRGLGEQYF. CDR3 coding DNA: TGTGCCAGCAGTTACTCGAGGGGTTTGGGCGAGCAGTACTTC.

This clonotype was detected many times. The CDR3 region has the DNA TGTGCCAGCAGCGTAACAGGGGGCGCGAACACCGGGGAGCTGTTTTTT. Translation: CASSVTGGANTGELFF. The chain is built from TRBV9 and TRBJ2-2; TRBD1 aligns across 9 bases. The germline gives CDR1 SGDLS, CDR2 YYNGEE. With V trimmed by 1 base and J by 0 bases, 1 base remained unmatched. The CDR3 loop spans 16 amino acids. The full variable domain, in which reference TRBV9 and TRBJ2-2 provide the parts outside the CDR3, is DSGVTQTPKHLITATGQRVTLRCSPRSGDLSVYWYQQSLDQGLQFLIQYYNGEERAKGNILERFSAQQFPDLHSELNLSSLELGDSALYFCASSVTGGANTGELFFGEGSRLTVL.

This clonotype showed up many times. CDR3 DNA: TGTGCCAGCAGCTTAGCGGTAGCGGGACCTCCCTACGAGCAGTACTTC. Amino acid sequence: CASSLAVAGPPYEQYF. The chain uses TRBV11-2 and TRBJ2-7, with TRBD2 matching over 8 bases. The CDR3 is made up of 16 amino acids. The V segment lost 1 base and the J segment 2 bases; nucleotides outside the gene matches: 7. Germline loops: CDR1 SGHAT, CDR2 FQNNGV.

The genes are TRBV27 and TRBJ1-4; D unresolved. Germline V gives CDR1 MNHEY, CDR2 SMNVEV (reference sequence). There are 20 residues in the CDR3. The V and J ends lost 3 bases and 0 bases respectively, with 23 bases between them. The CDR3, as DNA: TGTGCCAGCAGTTTTTCAATACCTCATCTTTGGGCTGCAACTAATGAAAAACTGTTTTTT. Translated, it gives CASSFSIPHLWAATNEKLFF.